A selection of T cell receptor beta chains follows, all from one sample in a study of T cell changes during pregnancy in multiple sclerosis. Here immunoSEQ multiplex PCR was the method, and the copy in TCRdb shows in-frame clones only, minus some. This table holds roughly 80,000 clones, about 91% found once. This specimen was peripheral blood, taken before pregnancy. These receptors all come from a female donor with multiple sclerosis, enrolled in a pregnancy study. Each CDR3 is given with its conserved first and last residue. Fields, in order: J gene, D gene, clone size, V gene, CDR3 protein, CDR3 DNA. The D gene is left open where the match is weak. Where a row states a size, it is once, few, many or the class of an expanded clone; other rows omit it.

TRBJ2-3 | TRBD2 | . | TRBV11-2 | CASRGLAGGSDTQYF | TGTGCCAGCAGAGGACTAGCGGGGGGCTCAGATACGCAGTATTTT
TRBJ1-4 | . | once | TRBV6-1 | CASTLDRLAEKLFF | TGTGCCAGCACCCTAGACAGGTTGGCCGAAAAACTGTTTTTT
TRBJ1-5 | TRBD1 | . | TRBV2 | CASSGTGGFQPQHF | TGTGCCAGCTCCGGGACAGGGGGCTTTCAGCCCCAGCATTTT
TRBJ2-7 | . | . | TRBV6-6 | CASSYSLQGEGEQYF | TGTGCCAGCAGTTACTCGTTACAGGGTGAGGGCGAGCAGTACTTC
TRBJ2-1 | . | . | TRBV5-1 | CASSLTSYLEQFF | TGCGCCAGCAGCTTGACTAGTTATCTTGAGCAGTTCTTC
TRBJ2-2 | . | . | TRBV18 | CASSPSAGPNTGELFF | TGTGCCAGCTCACCATCGGCAGGGCCGAACACCGGGGAGCTGTTTTTT
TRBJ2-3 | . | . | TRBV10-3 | CAISEGGAHTDTQYF | TGTGCCATCAGTGAGGGGGGGGCACACACAGATACGCAGTATTTT
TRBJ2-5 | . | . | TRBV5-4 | CASGLGGLSETQYF | TGTGCCAGCGGACTAGGGGGTTTGTCGGAGACCCAGTACTTC
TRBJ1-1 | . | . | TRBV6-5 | CASSYSTNTEAFF | TGTGCCAGCAGTTACAGCACGAACACTGAAGCTTTCTTT
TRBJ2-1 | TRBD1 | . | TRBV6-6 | CASSNRDREDNEQFF | TGTGCCAGCAGTAACCGGGACAGGGAAGACAATGAGCAGTTCTTC
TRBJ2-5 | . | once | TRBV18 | CASSSRQLQETQYF | TGTGCCAGCTCATCGCGACAGTTACAAGAGACCCAGTACTTC
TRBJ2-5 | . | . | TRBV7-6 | CASSFFGETQYF | TGTGCCAGCAGCTTTTTCGGAGAGACCCAGTACTTC
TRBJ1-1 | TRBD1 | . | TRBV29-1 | CSAGQGADTEAFF | TGCAGCGCAGGACAGGGGGCGGACACTGAAGCTTTCTTT
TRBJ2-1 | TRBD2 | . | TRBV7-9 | CASTTSGGASYNEQFF | TGTGCCAGCACGACTAGCGGGGGGGCGAGTTACAATGAGCAGTTCTTC
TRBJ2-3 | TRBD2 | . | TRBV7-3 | CASSKQSGGGRDTQYF | TGTGCCAGCAGTAAGCAAAGCGGGGGGGGGAGAGATACGCAGTATTTT
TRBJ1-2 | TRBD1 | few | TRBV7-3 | CASSPQTGISYGYTF | TGTGCCAGCAGCCCTCAGACAGGGATAAGCTATGGCTACACCTTC
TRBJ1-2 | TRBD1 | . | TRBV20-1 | CSATTGHGYTF | TGCAGTGCTACGACAGGGCATGGCTACACCTTC
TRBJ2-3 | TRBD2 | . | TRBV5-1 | CASSPPGTSFQDTQYF | TGCGCCAGCAGCCCCCCCGGGACTAGTTTCCAGGATACGCAGTATTTT
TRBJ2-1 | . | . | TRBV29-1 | CSVGVYNEQFF | TGCAGCGTTGGAGTATACAATGAGCAGTTCTTC
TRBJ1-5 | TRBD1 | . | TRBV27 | CASSLDYRGFNQPQHF | TGTGCCAGCAGCTTAGACTACAGGGGTTTTAATCAGCCCCAGCATTTT
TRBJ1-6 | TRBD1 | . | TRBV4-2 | CASSQELDRDSPLHF | TGTGCCAGCAGCCAAGAGTTGGACAGGGATTCACCCCTCCACTTT
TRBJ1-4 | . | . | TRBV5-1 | CASSPYSGGREKLFF | TGCGCCAGCAGCCCGTATTCGGGGGGTCGGGAAAAACTGTTTTTT
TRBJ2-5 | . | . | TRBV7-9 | CASSLAADQETQYF | TGTGCCAGCAGCTTAGCGGCCGACCAAGAGACCCAGTACTTC
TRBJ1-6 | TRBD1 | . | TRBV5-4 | CASSSGQWGNSPLHF | TGTGCCAGCAGCTCGGGACAGTGGGGGAATTCACCCCTCCACTTT
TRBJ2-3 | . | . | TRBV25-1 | CASRSRAKTDTQYF | TGTGCCAGCAGGTCGAGGGCCAAGACAGATACGCAGTATTTT
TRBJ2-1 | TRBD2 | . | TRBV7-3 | CASSLGLAGGYNEQFF | TGTGCCAGCAGCCTGGGACTAGCGGGGGGATACAATGAGCAGTTCTTC
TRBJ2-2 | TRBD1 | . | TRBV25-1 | CASSEADRANTGELFF | TGTGCCAGCAGTGAGGCAGACAGGGCGAACACCGGGGAGCTGTTTTTT
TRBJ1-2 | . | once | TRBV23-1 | CASTTGKVRGYTF | TGCGCCAGCACCACCGGGAAGGTGCGAGGCTACACCTTC
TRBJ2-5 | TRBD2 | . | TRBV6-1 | CASTMIAGGGETQYF | TGTGCCAGCACCATGATAGCGGGGGGCGGGGAGACCCAGTACTTC
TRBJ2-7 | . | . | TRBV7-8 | CASSLGWRNYEQYF | TGTGCCAGCAGCTTAGGATGGAGAAACTACGAGCAGTACTTC
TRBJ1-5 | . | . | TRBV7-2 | CASSLAMATRNQPQHF | TGTGCCAGCAGCTTAGCAATGGCGACACGCAATCAGCCCCAGCATTTT
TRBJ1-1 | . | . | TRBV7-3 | CASSELRQAQGEAFF | TGTGCCAGCAGCGAATTACGACAGGCGCAGGGCGAAGCTTTCTTT
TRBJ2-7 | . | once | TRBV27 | CASSFAGYEQYF | TGTGCCAGCAGTTTCGCCGGCTACGAGCAGTACTTC
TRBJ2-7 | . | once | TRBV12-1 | CASSLGQSSYEQYF | TGTGCCAGCAGCCTTGGACAGAGCTCCTACGAGCAGTACTTC
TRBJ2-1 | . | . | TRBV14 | CASSQRGPFYSSSYNEQFF | TGTGCCAGCAGCCAGCGGGGGCCCTTTTATTCTAGCTCCTACAATGAGCAGTTCTTC
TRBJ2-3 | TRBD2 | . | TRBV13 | CASSPLGLAGTDTQYF | TGTGCCAGCAGCCCACTGGGGCTAGCGGGTACTGATACGCAGTATTTT
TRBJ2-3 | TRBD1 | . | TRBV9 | CASSPTGQVVRDTQYF | TGTGCCAGCAGCCCTACGGGACAGGTGGTACGAGATACGCAGTATTTT
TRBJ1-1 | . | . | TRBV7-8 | CASSHHIAGGAMRTEAFF | TGTGCCAGCAGCCACCATATAGCGGGGGGGGCGATGCGGACTGAAGCTTTCTTT
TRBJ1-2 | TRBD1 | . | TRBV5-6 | CASSSGTGTNYGYTF | TGTGCCAGCAGCTCGGGGACAGGCACTAACTATGGCTACACCTTC
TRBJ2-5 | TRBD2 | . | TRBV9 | CASSHSGGEETQYF | TGTGCCAGCAGCCATAGCGGGGGGGAAGAGACCCAGTACTTC
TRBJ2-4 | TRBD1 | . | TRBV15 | CATSSPGQGMRDIQYF | TGTGCCACCAGCAGCCCGGGACAGGGGATGAGAGACATTCAGTACTTC
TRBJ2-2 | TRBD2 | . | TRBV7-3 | CASSFFTSGAGELFF | TGTGCCAGCAGCTTTTTTACTAGCGGGGCCGGGGAGCTGTTTTTT
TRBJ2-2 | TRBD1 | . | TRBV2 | CASSIGGQGQSGELFF | TGTGCCAGCAGTATAGGGGGACAGGGTCAATCCGGGGAGCTGTTTTTT
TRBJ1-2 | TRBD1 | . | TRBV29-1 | CSVPQGALGYTF | TGCAGCGTTCCACAGGGGGCGCTGGGCTACACCTTC
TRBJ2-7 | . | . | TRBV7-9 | CASSSSLEHEQYF | TGTGCCAGCAGCTCATCCTTGGAGCACGAGCAGTACTTC
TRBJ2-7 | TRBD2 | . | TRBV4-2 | CASSQGTSGTYEQYF | TGTGCCAGCAGCCAAGGGACTAGCGGGACTTACGAGCAGTACTTC
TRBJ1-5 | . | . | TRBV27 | CASKPGQLNQPQHF | TGTGCCAGCAAGCCCGGACAGCTCAATCAGCCCCAGCATTTT
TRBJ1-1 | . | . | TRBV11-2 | CASSGRTSGMNTEAFF | TGTGCCAGCAGCGGAAGGACGTCAGGGATGAACACTGAAGCTTTCTTT
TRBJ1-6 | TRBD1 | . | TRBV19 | CASRLLTVTGWISPLHF | TGTGCCAGTAGACTCCTTACAGTGACAGGGTGGATTTCACCCCTCCACTTT
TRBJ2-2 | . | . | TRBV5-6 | CASRRRGLANTGELFF | TGTGCCAGCAGGAGAAGGGGACTGGCGAACACCGGGGAGCTGTTTTTT
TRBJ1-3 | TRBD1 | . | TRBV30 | CAWSVDRGRGNTIYF | TGTGCCTGGAGTGTAGACAGGGGGCGCGGAAACACCATATATTTT
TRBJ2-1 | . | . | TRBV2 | CASALEDSYNEQFF | TGTGCCAGCGCTCTCGAGGACTCCTACAATGAGCAGTTCTTC